A single T cell receptor beta chain is shown here with its context. Its antigen is not yet known. One base away there is no much larger clone; base qualities are not given. These data come from a study of CD4+ T cells in melanoma (dated by TCRdb to the early 2020s). Background on the whole study: The study examined neoantigen-specific CD4+ T cells in human melanoma. What the study reported, not specific to this receptor: Neoantigen-specific CD4+ T cells in melanoma were reported to have a range of differentiation states. Neoantigen-specific CD4+ T cells were reported to be correlated with the function of CD8+ T cells, macrophages and B cells.

The method was the immunoSEQ multiplex PCR assay. TCRdb limited this immuneACCESS table to in-frame rearrangements with V and J called. A share of clones is missing; checked studies link under half to unresolved V genes, and the rest is unexplained. The sample's records list 56 clones. Donors were patients with melanoma. The germline V gene gives CDR1 as SGHTA and CDR2 as FQGTGA. The cysteine opens and the phenylalanine closes a CDR3 of 13 amino acids. Only CDR3 DNA is held: 39 bases, read in frame from base 1. V was cut back by 5 bases and J by 5 bases, leaving a gap of 11 bases between them. The receptor was derived from a human donor with melanoma. The rearranged segments are TRBV7-3 and TRBJ2-3, with no confident D gene call. The sample consisted of cells sorted by PD-1 expression. The CDR3 amino acid sequence is: CASSPRMGDTQYF. The DNA is TGTGCCAGCAGCCCCCGGATGGGAGATACGCAGTATTTT.